The 26 T cell receptor beta chains below come from one sample, sequenced in a study of T cells in Graves' hyperthyroidism and ophthalmopathy. It was RNA transcripts that yielded the amplified TCR beta CDR3 regions. HTBI primers were used for first-round RT-PCR of the TCR CDR3. One entry per CDR3 protein, called by TCRdb with MiXCR from the multiplex PCR reads. The sample records 650,000 to 700,000 distinct CDR3 sequences, around a sixth being singletons. Input material: blood. The receptors here all came from a middle-aged man with Graves' hyperthyroidism.

This clonotype was seen at least ten times. The chain's CDR3 is CASSQDWASGRYGDNEQFF. For the CDR3, the DNA is TGTGCCAGCAGCCAAGACTGGGCTAGCGGGAGGTATGGCGACAATGAGCAGTTCTTC. V and J are TRBV3-1 and TRBJ2-1; TRBD2 matches at 11 bases. This CDR3 comprises 19 residues. Germline V gene data show CDR1 as LGHDT and CDR2 as YNNKEL (reference sequence). Germline trimming cut 0 bases from V and 5 bases from J; bases unmatched to any gene: 12.

Only a few counts were recorded for this clonotype. The gene calls are TRBV19 and TRBJ2-7, with TRBD1 matching over 7 bases. The CDR3 sequence is 15 residues long. V trimming: 4 bases; J trimming: 2 bases; junction bases outside the gene matches: 8. The germline V gene has CDR1 LNHDA and CDR2 SQIVND (reference sequence). The CDR3 region is CASSRTSDRAYEQYF. The CDR3 bases are TGTGCCAGTAGTAGAACATCAGACAGGGCCTACGAGCAGTACTTC.

This chain joins TRBV5-4 and TRBJ1-6; 8 bases agree with TRBD1. After removal of 1 base from V and 10 bases from J, the junction contained 7 bases not matched to a gene. The germline CDR1 and CDR2 sequences are SGHNT and YYREEE (reference sequence). The CDR3 length is 15 residues. DNA for the CDR3: TGTGCCAGCAGCTTGTTAGGACAGGGTGTGTCACCCCTCCACTTT. It specifies CASSLLGQGVSPLHF.

This clonotype showed up many times. The rearrangement uses TRBV2 and TRBJ2-2; 8 bases map to TRBD1. CDR3 length equals 15 residues. Germline CDR1 SNHLY, CDR2 FYNNEI. After removal of 6 bases from V and 4 bases from J, the junction contained 7 bases not matched to a gene. As DNA, the CDR3 is TGTGCCAGCAGCCTTGAGACAGGGGTCACCGGGGAGCTGTTTTTT. This gives the protein CASSLETGVTGELFF.

The table lists this clonotype with a few counts. The chain recombines TRBV12-3 or TRBV12-4 with TRBJ2-5, with D uncertain. The CDR3 extends over 13 amino acids. Trimming removed 8 bases from V and 5 bases from J, with 15 bases in between. CDR3 protein: CASGPRTVETQYF. The CDR3 coding sequence is TGTGCCAGCGGCCCCAGGACGGTCGAGACCCAGTACTTC.

This clonotype was detected only a few times. The rearrangement links TRBV30 to TRBJ2-7; 7 positions agree with TRBD1. The CDR3 spans 13 residues. V lost 4 bases and J lost 2; bases outside the gene matches: 5. Looked up from germline, CDR1 is GTSNPN and CDR2 is SVGIG (reference sequence). CDR3 coding DNA: TGTGCCTGGAACAGGGGCAGGCCCTACGAGCAGTACTTC. Protein sequence: CAWNRGRPYEQYF.

This clonotype was counted between two and nine times. This chain uses TRBV6-4 with TRBJ2-5, with TRBD1 identical over 8 bases. The germline gives CDR1 MRHNA, CDR2 SNTAGT. The CDR3 has 13 residues. Trimming cost V 5 bases and J 7 bases; bases outside gene matches: 6. The CDR3, as DNA: TGTGCCAGCAGTTCTGGACAGGGAGCGACCCAGTACTTC. It translates to CASSSGQGATQYF.

Concerning this clonotype: Since no conserved phenylalanine or tryptophan closes the CDR3, a read error is the likely cause. The V call is TRBV7-2, the J call TRBJ2-7; 7 bases line up with TRBD1. The CDR3 is 14 residues long. The germline gives CDR1 SGHTA, CDR2 FQGNSA. V lost 3 bases, J lost 4 bases, and 6 bases stayed unmatched. In DNA form, the CDR3 reads TGTGCCAGCAGCTTCGGGACAGCCAATTACGAGCAGTACCTC. The encoded protein is CASSFGTANYEQYL.

The sample holds a few counts of this clonotype. The V call is TRBV19, the J call TRBJ2-1, with a possible D match to TRBD1 (5 bases). Germline CDR1 LNHDA, CDR2 SQIVND (reference sequence). The ends were cut back, 2 bases at V and 7 bases at J, with 15 bases in the middle. CDR3 length: 15 amino acids. CDR3 residues: CASSIISGPTNEQFF. The DNA for the CDR3 is TGTGCCAGTAGTATAATCTCAGGGCCAACGAATGAGCAGTTCTTC.

The chain has TRBV14 and TRBJ2-3; 9 bases match TRBD1. The V and J ends lost 0 bases and 6 bases, in that order; junction bases with no gene match: 13. Germline CDR1 reads SGHDN; CDR2 reads FVKESK. This CDR3 has 18 residues. This CDR3 reads CASSQDQSGTGYLDTQYF. The DNA for the CDR3 is TGTGCCAGCAGCCAAGACCAATCCGGGACAGGGTATCTCGATACGCAGTATTTT.

This chain uses TRBV13 with TRBJ2-1, with TRBD1 as a possible D gene (7 bases). Germline CDR1 and CDR2: PRHDT and FYEKMQ (reference sequence). V lost 1 base to trimming and J lost 6 bases, with 13 bases between them. CDR3 length: 15 amino acids. For the CDR3, the DNA is TGTGCCAGCAGCTTAGAATCGCAGGGGGGCAATGAGCAGTTCTTC. It is translated as CASSLESQGGNEQFF.

The genes are TRBV24-1 and TRBJ2-3, with 13 nucleotides matching TRBD2. The CDR3 consists of 16 residues. Germline trimming cut 5 bases from V and 3 bases from J; bases unmatched to any gene: 4. Germline V lookup: CDR1 KGHDR, CDR2 SFDVKD. The CDR3 is CATSAWTSGGTDTQYF. DNA for the CDR3: TGTGCCACCAGTGCCTGGACTAGCGGGGGAACAGATACGCAGTATTTT.

This clonotype appeared once. The J gene is TRBJ2-5, the V gene TRBV25-1; no definite D call. The CDR3 is 14 amino acids. CDR1 MGHDK and CDR2 SYGVNS come from the germline V gene. V lost 0 bases and J 0 bases, leaving 5 bases between the germline ends. CDR3 sequence: CASSEYTDQETQYF. DNA for the CDR3: TGTGCCAGCAGTGAATATACAGACCAAGAGACCCAGTACTTC.

In this sample, this clonotype turned up a few times. This chain connects TRBV19 to TRBJ1-3, with 8 bases fitting TRBD1. The CDR3 has 15 residues. Germline V gives CDR1 LNHDA, CDR2 SQIVND (reference sequence). The junction had 4 bases not matched to a gene; V was cut back by 6 bases and J by 0 bases. The CDR3 loop reads CASRDRAFSGNTIYF. For the CDR3, the DNA is TGTGCCAGTAGGGACAGGGCCTTCTCTGGAAACACCATATATTTT. Using reference TRBV19 and TRBJ1-3 for the parts outside the CDR3, the full variable domain is DGGITQSPKYLFRKEGQNVTLSCEQNLNHDAMYWYRQDPGQGLRLIYYSQIVNDFQKGDIAEGYSVSREKKESFPLTVTSAQKNPTAFYLCASRDRAFSGNTIYFGEGSWLTVV.

This clonotype was seen ten or more times. In nucleotides, the CDR3 is TGTGCCAGCTCACCCTACAGGGCCACAGATACGCAGTATTTT. This gives the protein CASSPYRATDTQYF. The chain carries TRBV18 and TRBJ2-3, with a weak D call TRBD1 (6 bases). This CDR3 region has 14 residues. The V end lost 3 bases, the J end lost 2 bases, and 9 bases lay between the germline ends. Germline CDR1 and CDR2: KGHSH and LQKENI.

This clonotype was detected many times. Here the CDR3 reads CASSPRSQGLNYGYTF. CDR3 coding DNA: TGTGCCAGTAGTCCGCGAAGTCAGGGACTTAACTATGGCTACACCTTC. This chain joins TRBV19 and TRBJ1-2; tentatively, D is TRBD1 (5 bases). The CDR3 extends over 16 amino acids. CDR1 and CDR2 from the germline V gene are LNHDA and SQIVND (reference sequence). V lost 5 bases and J lost 1, with 17 bases in between.

The J gene is TRBJ2-7, the V gene TRBV25-1, with D tentatively TRBD2 (6 bases). CDR3 size: 15 residues. CDR1 MGHDK and CDR2 SYGVNS come from the germline V gene. V shed 6 bases and J shed 3 bases, with 18 bases lying between them. CDR3: CASRGSGLNYYEQYF. The CDR3 DNA sequence: TGTGCCAGCAGAGGGTCAGGACTAAACTACTACGAGCAGTACTTC.

In this sample, this clonotype turned up many times. This sequence joins TRBV13 and TRBJ2-7; 10 bases map to TRBD2. Germline loops: CDR1 PRHDT, CDR2 FYEKMQ (reference sequence). V lost 3 bases to trimming and J lost 1 base; unmatched junction nucleotides: 9. The CDR3 has 17 residues. This CDR3 reads CASSFIPGLAVSYEQYF. CDR3 in DNA: TGTGCCAGCAGCTTCATCCCCGGACTAGCGGTTTCCTACGAGCAGTACTTC.

This clonotype turned up a few times. J is TRBJ2-3 and V is TRBV4-1; 9 bases line up with TRBD2. The CDR3 sequence is 16 residues long. CDR1 and CDR2 from the germline V gene are MGHRA and YSYEKL. The V segment lost 0 bases and the J segment 4 bases; nucleotides outside the gene matches: 5. The CDR3 region is CASSQDGAGGADTQYF. CDR3 DNA: TGCGCCAGCAGCCAAGATGGCGCGGGAGGGGCAGATACGCAGTATTTT.

The V and J genes are TRBV10-3 and TRBJ2-3; perhaps TRBD2 as D (6 bases). CDR1 ENHRY and CDR2 SYGVKD come from the germline V gene. V dropped 8 bases and J dropped 5 bases, with 14 bases sitting between them. The CDR3 is 13 amino acids. The CDR3 loop reads CAILGGAGDTQYF. For the CDR3, the DNA is TGTGCCATCCTTGGCGGGGCGGGAGATACGCAGTATTTT.

The chain couples TRBV6-2 or TRBV6-3 to TRBJ2-2; D gene uncertain. V lost 0 bases and J lost 7, with 9 bases in between. The length of the CDR3 is 14 residues. Germline CDR1 is MNHEY and CDR2 is SVGEGT. The CDR3 reads CASSYSQFGGELFF. CDR3 coding DNA: TGTGCCAGCAGTTACTCGCAGTTCGGCGGGGAGCTGTTTTTT.

The chain couples TRBV12-3 or TRBV12-4 to TRBJ1-5; 7 positions match TRBD1. V lost 5 bases, J lost 5 bases, and 9 bases stayed unmatched. There are 15 residues in the CDR3. CDR3 nucleotides: TGTGCCAGCAGTGCCCGGGCAGGGGGGCATCAGCCCCAGCATTTT. Its translation is CASSARAGGHQPQHF.

Of note for this clonotype: A read error is possible here, since a much larger clone lies one base away. The chain employs TRBV10-2 and TRBJ2-5; 8 nucleotides line up with TRBD2. This CDR3 has 16 residues. Germline assignment: CDR1 WSHSY and CDR2 SAAADI. The CDR3 here is CAGSPSAAGVGETQYF. CDR3 DNA sequence: TGCGCCGGCAGTCCGTCGGCAGCGGGAGTTGGAGAGACCCAGTACTTC.

This rearrangement joins TRBV7-2 to TRBJ2-5; 7 nucleotides agree with TRBD1. This CDR3 comprises 15 residues. Germline trimming cut 2 bases from V and 1 base from J; bases unmatched to any gene: 4. Germline V gene data show CDR1 as SGHTA and CDR2 as FQGNSA. CDR3 DNA sequence: TGTGCCAGCAGCTTAATGGGACAGATCCAAGAGACCCAGTACTTC. As protein: CASSLMGQIQETQYF.

This clonotype was detected many times. The rearrangement uses TRBV7-2 and TRBJ2-7, with 10 bases matching TRBD2. Per germline, CDR1 SGHTA and CDR2 FQGNSA. J was trimmed by 1 base and V by 1 base; bases with no gene match: 7. The length of the CDR3 is 17 residues. CDR3 sequence reads: CASSLGLAGESSYEQYF. For the CDR3, the DNA is TGTGCCAGCAGCTTAGGGCTAGCGGGAGAATCGTCCTACGAGCAGTACTTC.

This clonotype was found many times. This chain connects TRBV2 to TRBJ1-2, with D perhaps matching TRBD1 (5 bases). Germline V gives CDR1 SNHLY, CDR2 FYNNEI. The CDR3 is made up of 13 amino acids. The V end was cut by 4 bases, the J end by 1 base, with 7 bases between. This CDR3 is CASSVGDNYGYTF. CDR3 bases: TGTGCCAGCAGTGTGGGGGATAACTATGGCTACACCTTC.